The T cell receptor (beta chain) under discussion was sequenced for a study of OX40 agonist ivuxolimab in advanced cancers. For the study at large: Males comprised approximately 81% of the group, whose mean age was approximately 60 years (range about 20 to 90).

Generated by immunoSEQ multiplex PCR, the TCRdb table keeps only in-frame clones and is missing some. In the table there are roughly 100,000 clones, 70% to 85% of which are singletons. Study-wide findings and caveats: Within 6 weeks, CD4+ and CD8+ blood T cells expanded clonally at 0.1 to 3.0 mg/kg.

The V end was cut by 1 base, the J end by 7 bases, with 8 bases between. Germline V lookup: CDR1 SQVTM, CDR2 ANQGSEA. The CDR3 extends over 12 amino acids. Collection of blood occurred at baseline, at cycle 4 day 1, and at cycle 7 day 1. With respect to this clone: Its specificity is not known.

The V call is TRBV29-1, the J call TRBJ2-4; a weak D match, TRBD1 (5 bases). Sequenced material: CD4+ or CD8+ T cells sorted from blood, taken in a trial of the OX40 agonist ivuxolimab. The receptor's source is an adult with an advanced solid tumor such as melanoma, head and neck, liver or kidney cancer. This chain's CDR3 is CSVEGDSNIQYF. The CDR3 coding sequence is TGCAGCGTTGAAGGTGACAGTAACATTCAGTACTTC.